This T cell receptor (beta chain) was sequenced in a study of T cells in localized non-small cell lung cancer. General observations from the study: Exceeding tumor, uninvolved adjacent lung had the highest T cell clonality. Researchers found a median roughly 56 of the top 100 tumor clones in adjacent lung.

Trimming took 5 bases from V and 3 from J, leaving 10 bases between them. The germline gives CDR1 MNHGY, CDR2 SAAAGT. The CDR3 has 13 residues. TCRdb keeps only in-frame clones here, not all; method: immunoSEQ multiplex PCR. The sample holds fewer than 3,500 clones; roughly 28% are singletons and the top ten take 15%. To note about this clone: Its antigen remains unidentified.

The sequenced sample was lung tumor tissue, obtained before any cancer treatment. This sequence originates from an older female donor with stage II squamous cell lung carcinoma. The chain is built from TRBV6-8 and TRBJ1-1; tentative D call: TRBD1 (6 bases). The CDR3 sequence: CASSVRGDTEAFF. The DNA of the CDR3 is TGTGCCAGCAGTGTCAGGGGTGACACTGAAGCTTTCTTT.